This T cell receptor (beta chain) is from a study of blood T cells in healthy people across ages. V lost 2 bases, J lost 4 bases, and 11 bases stayed unmatched. The CDR3 contains 17 residues. Germline V gene lookup returns CDR1 SNHLY and CDR2 FYNNEI. A second PCR of about 6 to 11 cycles used a sample-barcoded 5' primer and a J-beta primer mix. Every molecule of cDNA carried a tag from a template-switch adaptor with 12 random nucleotides. TCRdb reprocessed the 5' RACE reads with MiXCR, giving one entry per CDR3 protein. In the table there are around 900,000 distinct CDR3 sequences, 51% of which are singletons. A few counts support this clonotype.

The TCR originated in a woman in her fifties or sixties in good health. Sequencing was performed on blood. The chain combines TRBV2 with TRBJ2-7, with TRBD2 identical over 10 bases. The CDR3 loop is CASSEWSSASGSYEQYF. The CDR3 region has the DNA TGTGCCAGCAGTGAATGGTCGAGTGCTAGCGGGAGTTACGAGCAGTACTTC. The entire variable domain, with the rest obtained from reference TRBV2 and TRBJ2-7, is as follows: EPEVTQTPSHQVTQMGQEVILRCVPISNHLYFYWYRQILGQKVEFLVSFYNNEISEKSEIFDDQFSVERPDGSNFTLKIRSTKLEDSAMYFCASSEWSSASGSYEQYFGPGTRLTVT.